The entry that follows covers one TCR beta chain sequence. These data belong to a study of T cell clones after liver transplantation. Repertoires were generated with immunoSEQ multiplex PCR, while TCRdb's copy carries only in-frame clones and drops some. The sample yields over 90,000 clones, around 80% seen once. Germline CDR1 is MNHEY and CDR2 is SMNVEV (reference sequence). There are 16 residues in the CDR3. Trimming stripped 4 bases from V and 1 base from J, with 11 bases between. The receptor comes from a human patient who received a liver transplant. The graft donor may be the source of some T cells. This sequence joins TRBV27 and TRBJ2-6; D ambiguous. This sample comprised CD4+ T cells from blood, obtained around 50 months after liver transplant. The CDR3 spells CASSYALDSGANVLTF. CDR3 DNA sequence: TGTGCCAGCAGTTACGCCCTAGATTCTGGGGCCAACGTCCTGACTTTC.